This TCR beta chain was recorded in a study of blood T cell repertoires in COVID-19. Study background: Sources were T cells, B-cell-depleted T cells, or PBMCs; the material itself was cDNA or gDNA.

TCRdb's table, derived via immunoSEQ multiplex PCR, lists solely in-frame clones and lacks some. The sample consists of some 100,000 clones, about 86% of them appearing once. The ends were cut back, 4 bases at V and 7 bases at J, with 14 bases in the middle. Germline V gives CDR1 SEHNR, CDR2 FQNEAQ (reference sequence). The CDR3 length is 13 residues. This TCR came from a man in his fifties or sixties with COVID-19, enrolled during active disease. V and J are TRBV7-9 and TRBJ2-7; D might be TRBD1 (6 bases). The sequencing input was peripheral blood. In DNA form, the CDR3 reads TGTGCCAGCAGCTCAGCAGGGGCCTGGGAGCAGTACTTC. This sequence encodes CASSSAGAWEQYF. Using reference TRBV7-9 and TRBJ2-7 for the parts outside the CDR3, the full variable domain is DTGVSQNPRHKITKRGQNVTFRCDPISEHNRLYWYRQTLGQGPEFLTYFQNEAQLEKSRLLSDRFSAERPKGSFSTLEIQRTEQGDSAMYLCASSSAGAWEQYFGPGTRLTVT.